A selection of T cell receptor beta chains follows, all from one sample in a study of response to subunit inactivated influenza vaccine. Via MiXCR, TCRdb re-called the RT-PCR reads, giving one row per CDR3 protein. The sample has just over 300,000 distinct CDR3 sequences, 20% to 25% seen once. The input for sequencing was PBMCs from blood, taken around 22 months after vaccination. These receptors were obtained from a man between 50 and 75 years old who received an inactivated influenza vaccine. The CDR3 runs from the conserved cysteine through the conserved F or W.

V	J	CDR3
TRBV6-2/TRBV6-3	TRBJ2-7	CASRRTSGFNYLSYEQYF
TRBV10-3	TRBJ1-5	CAIRSNSNQPQHF
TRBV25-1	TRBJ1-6	CASSGIRTLHF
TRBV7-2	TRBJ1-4	CASSLLAGATTNEKLFF
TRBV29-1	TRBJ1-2	CSVTPRSSYGYTF
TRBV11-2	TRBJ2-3	CASSPRYTDTQYF
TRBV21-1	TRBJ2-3	CASSKIGTSGTDTQYF
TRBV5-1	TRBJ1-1	CASSLGQGGPTEAFF
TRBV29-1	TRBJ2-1	CSVDQSYNEQFF
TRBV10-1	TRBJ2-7	CASSSGTGGWEQYF
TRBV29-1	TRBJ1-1	CSVDIVTGSEAFF
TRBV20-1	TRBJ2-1	CSAWVWGSYNEQFF
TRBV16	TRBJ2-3	CASSQLRGSGDTQYF
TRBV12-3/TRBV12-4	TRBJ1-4	CASSFRQFSGKLFF
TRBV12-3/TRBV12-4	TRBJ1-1	CASSRDRISEAFF
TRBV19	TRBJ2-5	CASSMGRIKETQYF
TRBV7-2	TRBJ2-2	CASSSPPTGELFF
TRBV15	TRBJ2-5	CATSGSYETQYF
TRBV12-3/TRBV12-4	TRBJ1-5	CASSFSRSNQPQHF
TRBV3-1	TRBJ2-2	CASSQVRGTGELFF
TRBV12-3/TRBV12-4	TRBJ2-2	CASSRGQGIGPGELFF
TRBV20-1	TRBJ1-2	CSARAGQGRGYTF
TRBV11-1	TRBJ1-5	CASSYRRRGQGSNQPQHF
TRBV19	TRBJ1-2	CASSIQLYYGYTF
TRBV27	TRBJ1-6	CASSTTGGTPLHF
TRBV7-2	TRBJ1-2	CASSLGQISYGYTF
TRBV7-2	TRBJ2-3	CASSRGLAALRDTQYF
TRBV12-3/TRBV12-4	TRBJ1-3	CASTPTAGNTIYF
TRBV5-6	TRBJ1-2	CASSLTQLGQLWGYTF
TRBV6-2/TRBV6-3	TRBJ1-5	CASSYTVPRPQHF
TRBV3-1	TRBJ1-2	CASSPPTLNYGYTF
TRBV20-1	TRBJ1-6	CSARGDRGPLNSPLHF
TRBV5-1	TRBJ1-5	CASSKDSARPQHF
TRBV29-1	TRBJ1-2	CSVSGVYGYTF
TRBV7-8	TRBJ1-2	CASSYYRDAANYGYTF
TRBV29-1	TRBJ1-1	CSFWTGATEAFF